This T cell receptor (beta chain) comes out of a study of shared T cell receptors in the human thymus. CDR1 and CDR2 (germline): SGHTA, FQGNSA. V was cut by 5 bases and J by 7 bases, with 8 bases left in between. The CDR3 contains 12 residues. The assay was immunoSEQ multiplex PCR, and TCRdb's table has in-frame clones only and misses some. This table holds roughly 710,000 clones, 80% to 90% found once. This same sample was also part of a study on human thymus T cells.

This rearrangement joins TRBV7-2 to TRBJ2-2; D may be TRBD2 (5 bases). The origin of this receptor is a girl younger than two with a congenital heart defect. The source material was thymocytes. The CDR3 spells CASSPAGGELFF. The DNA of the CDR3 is TGTGCCAGCAGCCCTGCGGGCGGGGAGCTGTTTTTT.